Presented here are 29 T cell receptor beta chains from one specimen sequenced in a study of esophageal squamous cell carcinoma under preoperative chemotherapy. From the PCR reads, TCRdb called clonotypes with MiXCR, one entry per CDR3 protein. Among 34,000 or so distinct CDR3 sequences, 52% were seen once, and the ten largest hold approximately 23%. The sample's time point: after preoperative PTX-NDP chemotherapy. This specimen was collected from a patient given preoperative chemotherapy. The receptors stem from a human donor with esophageal squamous cell carcinoma. The donor label of this sample is uncertain.

This sequence joins TRBV7-9 and TRBJ2-1, with D tentatively TRBD2 (6 bases). The DNA end is more similar to TRBJ2-7, so the J call may be wrong. The CDR3 has 13 amino acids. CDR1 and CDR2 (germline): SEHNR, FQNEAQ (reference sequence). The CDR3 sequence is CASSLWGVYEQYF. In DNA, the CDR3 is TGTGCCAGCAGCTTATGGGGGGTCTACGAGCAGTACTTC.

This clonotype occurred many times. V is TRBV7-9 and J is TRBJ2-1, with TRBD2 matching 14 bases. The CDR3 runs to 20 residues. Trimming took 0 bases from V and 0 from J; bases not matched to a gene: 7. Germline CDR1 SEHNR, CDR2 FQNEAQ (reference sequence). The DNA of the CDR3 is TGTGCCAGCAGCTTAGCTCGACTAGCGGGGGGGAGACTCTCCTACAATGAGCAGTTCTTC. Translation: CASSLARLAGGRLSYNEQFF.

V and J are TRBV7-9 and TRBJ1-6, with a weak D call TRBD1 (5 bases). This CDR3 has 14 amino acids. V lost 5 bases and J lost 6, with 11 bases in between. The germline V gene encodes CDR1 SEHNR and CDR2 FQNEAQ (reference sequence). CDR3 bases: TGTGCCAGCAGCGTCGACAGCAGTAATTCACCCCTCCACTTT. This codes for CASSVDSSNSPLHF.

The gene calls are TRBV7-2 and TRBJ2-5; a possible D gene is TRBD2 (6 bases). The CDR3 is 18 residues long. V was clipped by 1 base and J by 0 bases, with 18 bases between them. Per the germline V gene, CDR1 is SGHTA and CDR2 is FQGNSA. CDR3 loop: CASSLEGLAGRDQETQYF. The CDR3 coding sequence is TGTGCCAGCAGCTTAGAGGGACTCGCGGGCCGGGACCAAGAGACCCAGTACTTC.

This clonotype showed up just a few times. V gene TRBV7-6 combines with J gene TRBJ2-5, with 9 bases matching TRBD2. The length of the CDR3 is 15 residues. After removal of 5 bases from V and 4 bases from J, the junction contained 8 bases not matched to a gene. The V gene's germline CDR1 is SGHVS and CDR2 FNYEAQ. The CDR3 nucleotides read TGTGCCAGCAGCAACGGGGCGGGAGGGTCAGAGACCCAGTACTTC. This sequence encodes CASSNGAGGSETQYF.

A single count supports this clonotype. The chain combines TRBV6-1 with TRBJ2-1; a possible D gene is TRBD1 (6 bases). The CDR3 sequence is 13 residues long. Germline V lookup: CDR1 MNHNS, CDR2 SASEGT. V dropped 5 bases and J dropped 3 bases, with 8 bases sitting between them. Written as DNA, the CDR3 is TGTGCCAGCAGTACAGGGAGCTACAATGAGCAGTTCTTC. Translation gives CASSTGSYNEQFF.

Ten or more counts support this clonotype. The genes are TRBV6-5 and TRBJ2-6; D is undetermined. V dropped 5 bases and J dropped 0 bases, with 8 bases sitting between them. Germline CDR1 MNHEY, CDR2 SVGAGI. This CDR3 contains 15 residues. The CDR3 DNA sequence: TGTGCCAGCAGTGACTGGAGCTCTGGGGCCAACGTCCTGACTTTC. It codes for CASSDWSSGANVLTF.

V usage is TRBV7-3 and J usage is TRBJ2-2; 7 bases are a match to TRBD1. The CDR3 has 17 amino acids. The V gene's germline CDR1 is SGHTA and CDR2 FQGTGA. The ends lost 1 base at V and 16 bases at J; junction bases unmatched: 21. The CDR3 coding sequence is TGTGCCAGCAGCTTAAATCCCGCGGGTGCGGACACAGGGGCGCAGTTTTTT. This codes for CASSLNPAGADTGAQFF.

On this clonotype itself: Mismatch with germline at one junction end may stem from a read error. The chain combines TRBV7-2 with TRBJ2-2; maybe TRBD1 (6 bases). The CDR3 sequence is 17 residues long. Germline V lookup: CDR1 SGHTA, CDR2 FQGNSA. The chain's CDR3 is CASSLGAGALNSDEQFF. CDR3 sequence (DNA): TGTGCCAGCAGCTTGGGGGCCGGGGCTCTGAACTCCGATGAGCAGTTTTTT.

This clonotype was seen many times. This chain links TRBV7-9 with TRBJ2-6; D remains unclear. There are 13 residues in the CDR3. Trimming left V 5 bases short and J 8 bases short, with 10 bases between. Germline CDR1 SEHNR, CDR2 FQNEAQ (reference sequence). The CDR3 region has the DNA TGTGCCAGCAGCCCCACTGAGTCCAACGTCCTGACTTTC. Its translation is CASSPTESNVLTF.

This clonotype was picked up one time. This chain joins TRBV6-1 and TRBJ2-5, with 7 bases fitting TRBD1. The J call may be wrong; the DNA end is better matched by TRBJ2-7. Germline-derived CDR1 and CDR2 are MNHNS and SASEGT. The CDR3 is made up of 12 amino acids. CDR3 nucleotides: TGTGCCAGAATCGGACAGGCCAACGAGCAGTACTTC. The encoded protein is CARIGQANEQYF.

The chain employs TRBV27 and TRBJ2-5; D is unclear. V dropped 0 bases and J dropped 5 bases, with 22 bases sitting between them. CDR1 MNHEY and CDR2 SMNVEV come from the germline V gene (reference sequence). There are 18 residues in the CDR3. DNA of the CDR3: TGTGCCAGCAGTTTATCGAAAGGAAGGGTCCCTGATAGGGAGACCCAGTACTTC. Translated: CASSLSKGRVPDRETQYF.

By share, this clonotype counts as medium-sized. This chain connects TRBV7-2 to TRBJ2-5; 11 bases match TRBD2. Unmatched junction bases numbered 5, after V lost 1 base and J lost 4 bases. Per germline, CDR1 SGHTA and CDR2 FQGNSA. The CDR3 runs to 16 residues. The DNA of the CDR3 is TGTGCCAGCAGCTTAGTAACTAGCGGGGGAGGAGAGACCCAGTACTTC. It is translated as CASSLVTSGGGETQYF.

Notes on this clonotype: A much larger clone differs by one base, so this may be a read error. CDR3: CASSPVISGGGGEQYF. The DNA of the CDR3 is TGTGCCAGCAGCCCCGTTATCAGCGGGGGGGGGGGTGAGCAGTACTTC. This chain joins TRBV7-6 and TRBJ2-5; TRBD2 matches 10 bases. The CDR3 extends over 16 amino acids. Trimming at V came to 5 bases and at J to 11 bases, leaving 17 bases not matched to a gene. CDR1 and CDR2 from the germline V gene are SGHVS and FNYEAQ.

There are a few counts of this clonotype. The J gene is TRBJ2-1, the V gene TRBV7-2; 14 bases agree with TRBD2. With 5 bases clipped from V and 5 bases from J, the junction kept 20 bases outside the gene matches. Germline-derived CDR1 and CDR2 are SGHTA and FQGNSA. This CDR3 is built from 21 residues. The CDR3 region is CASSTPWPGTSGSRQDNEQFF. CDR3 coding DNA: TGTGCCAGCAGCACCCCCTGGCCAGGGACTAGCGGGAGTCGCCAGGACAATGAGCAGTTCTTC.

A note on this clonotype: A much larger clone differs by one base, so this may be a read error. V is TRBV6-1 and J is TRBJ2-1, with 9 bases matching TRBD2. Germline values: CDR1 MNHNS, CDR2 SASEGT. The CDR3 spans 14 residues. Trimming took 5 bases from V and 10 from J; bases not matched to a gene: 9. This chain's CDR3 is CASSTGTSSYEQFF. CDR3 DNA: TGTGCCAGCAGTACGGGGACTAGCTCCTACGAGCAGTTCTTC.

This clonotype was recorded a few times. The chain uses TRBV7-3 and TRBJ2-1, with 8 bases aligning to TRBD2. V shed 2 bases, J shed 6 bases, and the junction held 21 bases outside the gene matches. CDR1 is SGHTA and CDR2 is FQGTGA in the germline V gene. CDR3 size: 20 residues. DNA of the CDR3: TGTGCCAGCAGCTTAGCCCGGGGGGGCGGGAGAGGTGGGGGTATCAATGAGCAGTTCTTC. Protein sequence: CASSLARGGGRGGGINEQFF.

On this clonotype itself: At one boundary the junction diverges from the germline segment, which might be a read error. This chain joins TRBV7-6 and TRBJ2-5; no definite D call. The CDR3 runs to 14 residues. CDR1 is SGHVS and CDR2 is FNYEAQ in the germline V gene. CDR3 in amino acids: CAGSARRNQETQYF. Here the CDR3 DNA reads TGTGCGGGCAGCGCGAGACGGAACCAAGAGACCCAGTATTTC.

This clonotype was observed a single time. The chain has TRBV7-6 and TRBJ2-2, with a weak D call TRBD2 (5 bases). The DNA end favors TRBJ2-3, so the J call may be wrong. The CDR3 covers 13 residues. Germline values: CDR1 SGHVS, CDR2 FNYEAQ. CDR3 sequence reads: CASSPLSTGEQYF. The DNA of the CDR3 is TGTGCCAGCAGCCCCTTGAGCACCGGGGAGCAGTATTTT.

A note on this clonotype: One end of the junction is discordant with germline, which a read error may explain. The CDR3 loop reads CASSATGGRDQDTQYF. The CDR3 nucleotides are TGTGCCAGCAGTGCTACCGGCGGGCGTGACCAAGATACGCAGTATTTC. The chain carries TRBV12-3 or TRBV12-4 and TRBJ2-3, with D perhaps matching TRBD2 (5 bases). The CDR3 sequence is 16 residues long.

V usage is TRBV20-1 and J usage is TRBJ2-2; 10 bases match TRBD2. Germline V gene lookup returns CDR1 DFQATT and CDR2 SNEGSKA (reference sequence). The V and J ends lost 0 bases and 2 bases, in that order; junction bases with no gene match: 9. The CDR3 totals 18 residues. Here the CDR3 reads CSARDPRSGGANTGELFF. The CDR3, as DNA: TGCAGTGCTAGAGATCCCCGCAGCGGGGGGGCTAACACCGGGGAGCTGTTTTTT.

This clonotype appeared a few times. The chain joins TRBV7-9 to TRBJ2-4; D gene ambiguous. The CDR3 totals 14 residues. The V gene lost 1 base and the J gene lost 0 bases, with 4 bases spanning the gap. Per germline, CDR1 SEHNR and CDR2 FQNEAQ (reference sequence). The DNA of the CDR3 is TGTGCCAGCAGCTTAGATGGAGCCAAAAACATTCAGTACTTC. It yields the protein CASSLDGAKNIQYF.

Concerning this clonotype: This could be a read error, since a much larger clone is one nucleotide away. J is TRBJ2-7 and V is TRBV7-3, with 9 bases fitting TRBD1. Per germline, CDR1 SGHTA and CDR2 FQGTGA. The CDR3 spans 15 residues. This chain's CDR3 is CASSTTGGPTYKQYF. In nucleotides, the CDR3 is TGTGCCAGCAGCACAACAGGGGGCCCCACCTACAAGCAGTACTTC.

In DNA, the CDR3 is TGTGCCAGCAGCGCGGGGGGCGGCGGCCCCAGCCAAGAGACCCAGTACTTC. Encoded protein: CASSAGGGGPSQETQYF. V gene TRBV7-6 combines with J gene TRBJ2-5, with 8 bases lining up with TRBD2. The CDR3 is 17 residues long. Per the germline V gene, CDR1 is SGHVS and CDR2 is FNYEAQ. Losses at the gene ends were 5 bases for V and 1 base for J; bases not matched to a gene: 12.

This clonotype was detected only a few times. The rearrangement links TRBV12-3 or TRBV12-4 to TRBJ2-4; 8 bases agree with TRBD2. The V and J ends lost 5 bases and 13 bases, in that order; junction bases with no gene match: 19. CDR3 length: 16 residues. The CDR3 loop reads CASSGTGGGAKDTQYF. DNA of the CDR3: TGTGCCAGCAGTGGTACGGGGGGGGGAGCCAAAGATACGCAGTACTTC.

The chain uses TRBV19 and TRBJ1-1; D unclear. The CDR3 spans 14 residues. V was shortened by 5 bases and J by 5 bases, with 15 bases between the two germline ends. Looked up from germline, CDR1 is LNHDA and CDR2 is SQIVND (reference sequence). Written as DNA, the CDR3 is TGTGCCAGTAGTTTAATGTGGGGAGGGACTGAAGCTTTCTTT. Translation gives CASSLMWGGTEAFF.

This clonotype is judged medium-sized. This chain joins TRBV7-6 and TRBJ2-5; 9 bases are a match to TRBD1. CDR1 is SGHVS and CDR2 is FNYEAQ in the germline V gene. CDR3 length equals 14 residues. V shed 5 bases, J shed 5 bases, and the junction held 6 bases outside the gene matches. CDR3 residues: CASSLGTGWETQYF. The CDR3 DNA sequence: TGTGCCAGCAGCCTCGGGACAGGGTGGGAGACCCAGTACTTC.

As regards this clonotype: One end of the junction fails to match germline, which may point to a read error. V gene TRBV12-3 or TRBV12-4 combines with J gene TRBJ2-2; 9 bases match TRBD2. The CDR3 covers 19 residues. For the CDR3, the DNA is TGTGCCAGCAGTTTAGCGTCCCTTAGCGGGGGTGTGAACACCGATACGCTGTATTTT. Its translation: CASSLASLSGGVNTDTLYF.

In its sample, this clonotype was seen once. CDR3 in DNA: TGTGCCAGCAGCTTAGGGGGCGGACAGTTCTTC. Protein sequence: CASSLGGGQFF. The chain couples TRBV11-3 to TRBJ2-5, with a tentative D call TRBD1 (5 bases). TRBJ2-1 matches the DNA end more closely, so the J call is doubtful. CDR1 and CDR2 (germline): SGHNT, YENEEA. The CDR3 is 11 residues long.